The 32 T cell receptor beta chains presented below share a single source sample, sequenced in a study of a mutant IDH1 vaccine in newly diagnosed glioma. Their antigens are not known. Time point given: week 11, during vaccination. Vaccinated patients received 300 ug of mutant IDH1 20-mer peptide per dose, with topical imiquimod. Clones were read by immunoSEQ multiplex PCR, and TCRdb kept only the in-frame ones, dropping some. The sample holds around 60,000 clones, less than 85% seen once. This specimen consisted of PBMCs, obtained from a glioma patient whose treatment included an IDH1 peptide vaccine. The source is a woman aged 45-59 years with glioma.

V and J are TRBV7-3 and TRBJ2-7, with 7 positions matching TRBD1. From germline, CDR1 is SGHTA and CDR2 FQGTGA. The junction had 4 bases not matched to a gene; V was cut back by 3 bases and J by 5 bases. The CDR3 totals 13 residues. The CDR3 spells CASSFLDRDEQYF. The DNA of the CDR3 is TGTGCCAGCAGCTTCCTCGACAGGGACGAGCAGTACTTC.

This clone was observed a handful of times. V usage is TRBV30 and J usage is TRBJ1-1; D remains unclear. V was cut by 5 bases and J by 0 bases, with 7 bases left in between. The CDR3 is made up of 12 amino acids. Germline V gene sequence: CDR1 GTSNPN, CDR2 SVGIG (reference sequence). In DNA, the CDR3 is TGTGCCTGGGAAACAGTGAACACTGAAGCTTTCTTT. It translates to CAWETVNTEAFF.

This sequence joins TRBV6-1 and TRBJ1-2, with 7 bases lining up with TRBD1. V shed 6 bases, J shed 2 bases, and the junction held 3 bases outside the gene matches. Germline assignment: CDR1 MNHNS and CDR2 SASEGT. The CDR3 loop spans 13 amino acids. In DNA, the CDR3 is TGTGCCAGCAGGGAGGGACAGAACTATGGCTACACCTTC. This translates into CASREGQNYGYTF.

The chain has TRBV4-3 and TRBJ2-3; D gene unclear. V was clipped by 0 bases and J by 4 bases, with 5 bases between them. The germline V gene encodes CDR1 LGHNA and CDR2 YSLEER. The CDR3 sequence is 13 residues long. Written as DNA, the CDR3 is TGCGCCAGCAGCCAAGAACTGGCAGATACGCAGTATTTT. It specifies CASSQELADTQYF.

The CDR3 here is CATTLDRSGANVLTF. CDR3 DNA sequence: TGTGCCACCACTCTGGACCGCTCTGGGGCCAACGTCCTGACTTTC. The chain couples TRBV15 to TRBJ2-6; D is uncertain. This CDR3 is built from 15 residues. Germline assignment: CDR1 LNHNV and CDR2 YYDKDF (reference sequence). V lost 7 bases and J lost 0, with 10 bases in between.

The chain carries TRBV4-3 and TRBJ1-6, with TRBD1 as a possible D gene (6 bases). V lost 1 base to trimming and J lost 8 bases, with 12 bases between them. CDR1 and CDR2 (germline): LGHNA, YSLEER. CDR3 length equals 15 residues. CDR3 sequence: CASSQGAGADSPLHF. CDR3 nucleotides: TGCGCCAGCAGCCAAGGCGCAGGGGCGGATTCACCCCTCCACTTT.

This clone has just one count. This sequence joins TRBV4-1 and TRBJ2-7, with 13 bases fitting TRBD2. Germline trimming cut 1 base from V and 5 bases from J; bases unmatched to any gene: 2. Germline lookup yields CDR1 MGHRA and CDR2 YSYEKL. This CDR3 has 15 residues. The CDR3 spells CASSQVGLAGDEQYF. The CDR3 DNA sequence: TGCGCCAGCAGCCAAGTAGGACTAGCGGGGGACGAGCAGTACTTC.

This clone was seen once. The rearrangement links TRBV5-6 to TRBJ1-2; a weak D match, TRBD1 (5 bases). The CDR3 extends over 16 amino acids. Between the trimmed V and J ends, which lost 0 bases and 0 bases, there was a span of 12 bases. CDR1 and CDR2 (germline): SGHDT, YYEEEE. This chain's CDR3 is CASSLARGRANYGYTF. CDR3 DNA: TGTGCCAGCAGCTTGGCCCGCGGCAGGGCTAACTATGGCTACACCTTC.

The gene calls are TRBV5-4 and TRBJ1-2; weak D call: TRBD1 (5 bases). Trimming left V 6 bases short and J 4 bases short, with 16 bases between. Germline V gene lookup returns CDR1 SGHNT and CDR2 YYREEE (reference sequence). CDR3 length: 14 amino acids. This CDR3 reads CASTSAGASYGYTF. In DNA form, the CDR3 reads TGTGCCAGCACCTCAGCCGGGGCCTCCTATGGCTACACCTTC. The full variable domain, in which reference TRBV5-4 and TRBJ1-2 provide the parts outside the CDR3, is ETGVTQSPTHLIKTRGQQVTLRCSSQSGHNTVSWYQQALGQGPQFIFQYYREEENGRGNFPPRFSGLQFPNYSSELNVNALELDDSALYLCASTSAGASYGYTFGSGTRLTVV.

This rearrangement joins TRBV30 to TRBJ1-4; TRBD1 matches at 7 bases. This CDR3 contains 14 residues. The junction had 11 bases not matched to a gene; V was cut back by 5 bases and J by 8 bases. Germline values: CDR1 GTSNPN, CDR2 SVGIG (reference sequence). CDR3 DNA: TGTGCCTGGGGGGACAGTCATTTTGAGGAAAAACTGTTTTTT. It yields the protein CAWGDSHFEEKLFF.

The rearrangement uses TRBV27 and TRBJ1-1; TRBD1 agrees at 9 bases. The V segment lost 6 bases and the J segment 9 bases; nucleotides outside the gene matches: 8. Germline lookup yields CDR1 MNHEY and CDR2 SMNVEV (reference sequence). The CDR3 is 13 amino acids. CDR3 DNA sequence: TGTGCCAGCAGGCTAAAACAGGGGGCTCAAGCTTTCTTT. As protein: CASRLKQGAQAFF.

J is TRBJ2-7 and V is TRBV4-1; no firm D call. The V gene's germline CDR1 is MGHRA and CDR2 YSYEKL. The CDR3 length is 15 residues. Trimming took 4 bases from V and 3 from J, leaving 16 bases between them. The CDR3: CASSPSPMVLYEQYF. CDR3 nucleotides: TGCGCCAGCAGCCCCTCCCCAATGGTCCTCTACGAGCAGTACTTC.

In DNA form, the CDR3 reads TGTGCCAGCAGCGTGACAGGGGGGGAGGGGACCCAGTACTTC. Amino acid sequence: CASSVTGGEGTQYF. The chain is built from TRBV9 and TRBJ2-5; TRBD1 matches at 9 bases. The germline V gene encodes CDR1 SGDLS and CDR2 YYNGEE. V lost 2 bases to trimming and J lost 7 bases; unmatched junction nucleotides: 6. The CDR3 sequence is 14 residues long.

The CDR3 sequence is CASSRGQGAPNEQFF. The CDR3 DNA is TGTGCCAGTAGTAGGGGACAGGGGGCGCCCAATGAGCAGTTCTTC. The gene calls are TRBV19 and TRBJ2-1, with TRBD1 identical over 12 bases. CDR3 length equals 15 residues. J gave up 6 bases and V 4 bases, and 4 bases lay outside the gene matches. The germline gives CDR1 LNHDA, CDR2 SQIVND (reference sequence).

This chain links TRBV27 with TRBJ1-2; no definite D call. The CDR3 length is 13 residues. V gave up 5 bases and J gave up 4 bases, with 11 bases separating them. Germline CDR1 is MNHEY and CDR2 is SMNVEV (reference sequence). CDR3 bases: TGTGCCAGCAGTCCCTTGGGAGGCTATGGCTACACCTTC. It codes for CASSPLGGYGYTF.

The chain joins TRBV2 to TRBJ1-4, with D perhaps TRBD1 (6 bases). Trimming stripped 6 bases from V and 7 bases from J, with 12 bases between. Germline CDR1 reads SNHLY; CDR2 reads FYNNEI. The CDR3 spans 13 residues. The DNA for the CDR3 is TGTGCCAGCAGGGGGGGCGGAGGTGAAAAACTGTTTTTT. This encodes CASRGGGGEKLFF.

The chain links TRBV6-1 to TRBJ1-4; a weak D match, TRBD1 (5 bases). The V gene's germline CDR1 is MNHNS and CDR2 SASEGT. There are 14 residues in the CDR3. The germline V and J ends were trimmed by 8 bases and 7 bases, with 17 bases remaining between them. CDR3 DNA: TGTGCCAGCTCAACCCCGGGACCTAGTGAAAAACTGTTTTTT. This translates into CASSTPGPSEKLFF.

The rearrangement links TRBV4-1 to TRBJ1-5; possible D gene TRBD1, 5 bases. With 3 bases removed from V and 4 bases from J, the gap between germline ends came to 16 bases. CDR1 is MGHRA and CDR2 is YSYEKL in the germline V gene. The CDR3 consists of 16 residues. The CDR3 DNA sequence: TGCGCCAGCAGCCAGTGGGACGGCCAGGGAAATCAGCCCCAGCATTTT. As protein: CASSQWDGQGNQPQHF.

CDR3 sequence reads: CASSPGDIRTEAFF. The CDR3 region has the DNA TGTGCCAGCAGCCCGGGGGACATCCGCACTGAAGCTTTCTTT. The V and J genes are TRBV5-4 and TRBJ1-1; D possibly corresponds to TRBD1 (6 bases). V was shortened by 4 bases and J by 4 bases, with 14 bases between the two germline ends. Germline V lookup: CDR1 SGHNT, CDR2 YYREEE (reference sequence). CDR3 size: 14 residues.

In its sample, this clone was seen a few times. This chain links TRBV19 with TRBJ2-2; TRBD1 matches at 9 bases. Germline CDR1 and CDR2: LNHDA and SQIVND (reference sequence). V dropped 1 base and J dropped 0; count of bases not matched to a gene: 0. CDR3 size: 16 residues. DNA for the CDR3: TGTGCCAGTAGTATAGGGACAGGGGCGAACACCGGGGAGCTGTTTTTT. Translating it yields CASSIGTGANTGELFF.

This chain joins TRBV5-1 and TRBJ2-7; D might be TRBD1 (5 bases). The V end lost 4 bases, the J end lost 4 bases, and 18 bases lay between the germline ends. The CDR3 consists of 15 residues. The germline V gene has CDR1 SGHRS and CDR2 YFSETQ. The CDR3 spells CASSVIGQGPYEQYF. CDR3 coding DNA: TGCGCCAGCAGCGTTATTGGACAAGGCCCTTACGAGCAGTACTTC.

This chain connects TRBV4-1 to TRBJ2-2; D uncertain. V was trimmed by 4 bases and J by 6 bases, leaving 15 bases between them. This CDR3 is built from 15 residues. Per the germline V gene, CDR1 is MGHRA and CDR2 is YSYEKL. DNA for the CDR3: TGCGCCAGCAGCCCCGGAACCCGAGTACCCGGGGAGCTGTTTTTT. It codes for CASSPGTRVPGELFF.

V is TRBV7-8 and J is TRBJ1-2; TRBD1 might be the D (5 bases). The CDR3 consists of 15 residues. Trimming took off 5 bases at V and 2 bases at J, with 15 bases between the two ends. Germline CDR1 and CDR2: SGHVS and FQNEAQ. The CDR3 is CASSARLGGNYGYTF. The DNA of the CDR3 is TGTGCCAGCAGCGCCCGTTTGGGGGGGAACTATGGCTACACCTTC.

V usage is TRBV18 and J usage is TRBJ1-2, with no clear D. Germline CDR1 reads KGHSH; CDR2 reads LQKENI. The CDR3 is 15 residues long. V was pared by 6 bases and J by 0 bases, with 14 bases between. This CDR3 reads CASSVNGATNYGYTF. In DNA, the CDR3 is TGTGCCAGCTCGGTCAATGGAGCCACTAACTATGGCTACACCTTC.

CDR3 sequence: CASSLEGPGANVLTF. The CDR3, as DNA: TGCGCCAGCAGCTTGGAAGGGCCTGGGGCCAACGTCCTGACTTTC. V usage is TRBV5-1 and J usage is TRBJ2-6; D remains unclear. The CDR3 has 15 amino acids. Germline-derived CDR1 and CDR2 are SGHRS and YFSETQ. Between the trimmed V and J ends, which lost 0 bases and 2 bases, there was a span of 6 bases.

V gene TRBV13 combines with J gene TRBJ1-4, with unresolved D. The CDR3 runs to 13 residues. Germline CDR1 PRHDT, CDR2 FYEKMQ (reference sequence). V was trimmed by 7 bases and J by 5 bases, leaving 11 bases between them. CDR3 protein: CASTSGRNEKLFF. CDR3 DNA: TGTGCCAGCACCAGCGGGAGGAATGAAAAACTGTTTTTT.

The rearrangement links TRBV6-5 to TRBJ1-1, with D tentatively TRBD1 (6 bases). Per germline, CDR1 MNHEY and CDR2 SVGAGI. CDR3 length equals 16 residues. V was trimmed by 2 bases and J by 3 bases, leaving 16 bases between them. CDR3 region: CASSYAVGGSYTEAFF. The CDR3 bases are TGTGCCAGCAGTTACGCGGTAGGGGGGTCGTACACTGAAGCTTTCTTT.

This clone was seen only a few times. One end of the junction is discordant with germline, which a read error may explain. The CDR3 protein is CSVENWGARTDAFF. In nucleotides, the CDR3 is TGCAGCGTTGAGAACTGGGGGGCAAGGACTGACGCTTTCTTT. J is TRBJ1-1 and V is TRBV29-1; D is possibly TRBD1 (6 bases). The germline gives CDR1 SQVTM, CDR2 ANQGSEA. The CDR3 loop spans 14 amino acids.

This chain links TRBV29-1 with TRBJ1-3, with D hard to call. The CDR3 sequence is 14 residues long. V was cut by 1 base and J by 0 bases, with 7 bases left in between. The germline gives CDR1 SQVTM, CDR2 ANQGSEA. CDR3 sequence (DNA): TGCAGCGTTGAAGTTGTGGGCTCTGGAAACACCATATATTTT. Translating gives CSVEVVGSGNTIYF.

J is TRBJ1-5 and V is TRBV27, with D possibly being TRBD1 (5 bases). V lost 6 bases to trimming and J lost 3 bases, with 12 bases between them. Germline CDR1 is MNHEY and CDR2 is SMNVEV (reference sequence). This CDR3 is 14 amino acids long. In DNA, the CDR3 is TGTGCCAGCAGCCAAGACAGTTACAATCAGCCCCAGCATTTT. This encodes CASSQDSYNQPQHF.

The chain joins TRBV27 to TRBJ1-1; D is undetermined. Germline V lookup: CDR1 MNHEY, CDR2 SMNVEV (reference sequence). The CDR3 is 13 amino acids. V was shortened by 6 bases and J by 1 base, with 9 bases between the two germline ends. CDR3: CASRRTANTEAFF. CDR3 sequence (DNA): TGTGCCAGCAGAAGGACGGCGAACACTGAAGCTTTCTTT.

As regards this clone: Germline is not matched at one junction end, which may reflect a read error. CDR3 loop: CASSPGTGSYEQYF. CDR3 coding DNA: TGTGCTAGCAGCCCCGGGACAGGGTCATACGAGCAGTACTTC. The V gene is TRBV7-7, the J gene TRBJ2-7, with 9 bases lining up with TRBD1. This CDR3 spans 14 amino acids. The V gene's germline CDR1 is SSHAT and CDR2 FNYEAQ (reference sequence).